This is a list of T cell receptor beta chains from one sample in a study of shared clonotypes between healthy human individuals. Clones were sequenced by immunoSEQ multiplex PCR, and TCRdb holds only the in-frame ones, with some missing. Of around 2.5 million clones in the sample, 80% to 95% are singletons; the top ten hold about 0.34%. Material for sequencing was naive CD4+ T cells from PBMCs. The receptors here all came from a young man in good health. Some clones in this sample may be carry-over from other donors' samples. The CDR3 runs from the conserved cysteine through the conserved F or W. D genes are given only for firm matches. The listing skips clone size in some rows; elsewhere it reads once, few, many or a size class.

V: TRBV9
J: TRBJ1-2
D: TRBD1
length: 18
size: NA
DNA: TGTGCCAGCAGCGTAGGACCCAGGGGGTTCGATAAGGGAAATGGCTACACCTTC
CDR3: CASSVGPRGFDKGNGYTF

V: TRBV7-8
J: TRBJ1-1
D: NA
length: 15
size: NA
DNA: TGTGCCAGCAGCTTAGCGCGCATCTTGAACACTGAAGCTTTCTTT
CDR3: CASSLARILNTEAFF

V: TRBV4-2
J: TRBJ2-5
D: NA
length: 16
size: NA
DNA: TGTGCCAGCAGCCGAGGAGGACCGGGGCCCGAAGAGACCCAGTACTTC
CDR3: CASSRGGPGPEETQYF

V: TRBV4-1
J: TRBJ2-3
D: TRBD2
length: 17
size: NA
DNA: TGCGCCAGCAGCCAAGGAGGAAGCGGGAGGGTGACAGATACGCAGTATTTT
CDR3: CASSQGGSGRVTDTQYF

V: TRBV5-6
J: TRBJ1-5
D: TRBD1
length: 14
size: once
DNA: TGTGCCAGCAGCTATACAGGGGGGAATCAGCCCCAGCATTTT
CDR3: CASSYTGGNQPQHF

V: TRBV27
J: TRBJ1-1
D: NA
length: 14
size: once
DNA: TGTGCCAGCCGCTGGTCACCGGCGGGCACTGAAGCTTTCTTT
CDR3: CASRWSPAGTEAFF

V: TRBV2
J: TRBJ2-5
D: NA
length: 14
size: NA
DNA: TGTGCCAGCAGTGAAGCCCGCGCCGGGGGGACCCAGTACTTC
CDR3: CASSEARAGGTQYF

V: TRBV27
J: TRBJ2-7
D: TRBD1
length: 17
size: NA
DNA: TGTGCCAGCAGTGCACCGGGACAGGAGAGCCTCCTTGCGACGCAGTACTTC
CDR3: CASSAPGQESLLATQYF

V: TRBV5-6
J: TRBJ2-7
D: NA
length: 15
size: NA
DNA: TGTGCCAGCAGCTTGGCCGGGCCCGCCGGCTACGAGCAGTACTTC
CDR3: CASSLAGPAGYEQYF

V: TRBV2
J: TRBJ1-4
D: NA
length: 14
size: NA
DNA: TGTGCCAGCAGTGGGTTAACAACTAATGAAAAACTGTTTTTT
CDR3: CASSGLTTNEKLFF

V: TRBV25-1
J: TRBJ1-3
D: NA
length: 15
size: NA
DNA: TGTGCCAGCAGCTTTGGACGGAGCTCTGGAAACACCATATATTTT
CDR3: CASSFGRSSGNTIYF

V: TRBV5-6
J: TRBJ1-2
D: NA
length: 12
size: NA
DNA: TGTGCCAGCAGAGGGGCGGGGTATGGCTACACCTTC
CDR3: CASRGAGYGYTF

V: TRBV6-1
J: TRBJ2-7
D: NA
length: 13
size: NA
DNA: TGTGCCAGCAGGAGACAGGACTCCTACGAGCAGTACTTC
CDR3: CASRRQDSYEQYF

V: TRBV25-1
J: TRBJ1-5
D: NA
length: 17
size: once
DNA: TGTGCCAGCTTAAGGGGGACTTGGGCAGGGGGCAATCAGCCCCAGCATTTT
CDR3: CASLRGTWAGGNQPQHF

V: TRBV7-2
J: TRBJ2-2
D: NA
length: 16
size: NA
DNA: TGTGCCAGCAGCTTGTTTGCACAGGGAAGCTCCGGGGAGCTGTTTTTT
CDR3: CASSLFAQGSSGELFF

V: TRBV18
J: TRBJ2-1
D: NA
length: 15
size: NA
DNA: TGTGCCAGCTTAGAGCAGGGTGGCCGCCCCCATGAGCAGTTCTTC
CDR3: CASLEQGGRPHEQFF

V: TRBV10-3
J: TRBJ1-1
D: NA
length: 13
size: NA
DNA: TGTGCCATCAGTGGGGGTGGGATCCCTGAAGCTTTCTTT
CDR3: CAISGGGIPEAFF

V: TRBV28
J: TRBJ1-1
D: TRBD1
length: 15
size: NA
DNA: TGTGCCAGCAGTTGGGAATCGAGGGGGCTCTCCCCTGCTTTCTTT
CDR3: CASSWESRGLSPAFF

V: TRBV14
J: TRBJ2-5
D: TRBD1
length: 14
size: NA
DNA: TGTGCCAGCAGCCTCGGGACAGGCGGCGAGGAGCAGTACTTC
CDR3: CASSLGTGGEEQYF

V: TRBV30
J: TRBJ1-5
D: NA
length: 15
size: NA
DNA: TGTGCCTGGAGTGTACGAGACAGGCGTTATCAGCCCCAGCATTTT
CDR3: CAWSVRDRRYQPQHF

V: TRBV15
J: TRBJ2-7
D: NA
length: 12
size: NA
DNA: TGTGCCACCAGCATCCCCGACTCCGAGCAGTACTTC
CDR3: CATSIPDSEQYF

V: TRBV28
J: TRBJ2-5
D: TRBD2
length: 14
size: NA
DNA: TGTGCCAGCACCGTTAGCGGGAGTCATGAGACCCAGTACTTC
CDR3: CASTVSGSHETQYF

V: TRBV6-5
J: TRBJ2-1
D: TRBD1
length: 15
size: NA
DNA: TGTGCCAGCAGTTACTCGGGACAGCCCTACAATGAGCAGTTCTTC
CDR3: CASSYSGQPYNEQFF

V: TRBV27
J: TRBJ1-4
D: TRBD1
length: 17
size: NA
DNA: TGTGCCAGCAGTTTAGGGCCAGGGGGACCAACTAATGAAAAACTGTTTTTT
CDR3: CASSLGPGGPTNEKLFF

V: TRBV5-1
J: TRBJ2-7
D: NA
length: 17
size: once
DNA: TGCGCCAGCAGCAAGATCCAACAGGGTTTTGGGACCTTCGAGCAGTACTTC
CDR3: CASSKIQQGFGTFEQYF

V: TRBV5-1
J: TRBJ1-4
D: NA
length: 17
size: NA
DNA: TGCGCCAGCAGCTTAAACAGACGGACCGCAACTAATGAAAAACTGTTTTTT
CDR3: CASSLNRRTATNEKLFF

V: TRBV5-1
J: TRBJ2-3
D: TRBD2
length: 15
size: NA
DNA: TGCGCCAGCCGTTCGATAGCGGGTAGCACAGATACGCAGTATTTT
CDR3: CASRSIAGSTDTQYF

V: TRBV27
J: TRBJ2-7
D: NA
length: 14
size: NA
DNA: TGTGCCAGCAGTTTGGGGGATAGAACCTACGAGCAGTACTTC
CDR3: CASSLGDRTYEQYF

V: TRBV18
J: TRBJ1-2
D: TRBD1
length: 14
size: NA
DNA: TGTGCCAGCTCACGTGGACAGGACAGCTATGGCTACACCTTC
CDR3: CASSRGQDSYGYTF

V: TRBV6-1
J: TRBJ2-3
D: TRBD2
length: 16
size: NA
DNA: TGTGCCAGCAGTGAAAATCTAGCGGGAGTGGGAGATACGCAGTATTTT
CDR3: CASSENLAGVGDTQYF

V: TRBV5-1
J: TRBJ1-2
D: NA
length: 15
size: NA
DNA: TGCGCCAGCAGCTCTACAGGGCCAGGTGACTATGGCTACACCTTC
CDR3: CASSSTGPGDYGYTF

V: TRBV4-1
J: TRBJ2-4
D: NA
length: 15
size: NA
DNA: TGCGCCAGCAGCCAATTTGCCGGGAATAAAAACATTCAGTACTTC
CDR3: CASSQFAGNKNIQYF

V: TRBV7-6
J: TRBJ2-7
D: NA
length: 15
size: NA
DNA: TGTGCCAGCAGCTTAGCGGGGGGCGGTTCCTACGAGCAGTACTTC
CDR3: CASSLAGGGSYEQYF

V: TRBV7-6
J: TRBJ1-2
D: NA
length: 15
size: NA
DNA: TGTGCCAGCAGCTTAGGGGGCAGGGGCTCATGGGGCTACACCTTC
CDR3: CASSLGGRGSWGYTF

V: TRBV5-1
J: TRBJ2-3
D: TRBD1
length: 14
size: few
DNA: TGCGCCAGCAGCTTTGGGACAGACACAGATACGCAGTATTTT
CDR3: CASSFGTDTDTQYF

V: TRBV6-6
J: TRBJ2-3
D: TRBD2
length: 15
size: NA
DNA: TGTGCCAGCAGCCCCGCCGCGGGAGGTACAGATACGCAGTATTTT
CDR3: CASSPAAGGTDTQYF

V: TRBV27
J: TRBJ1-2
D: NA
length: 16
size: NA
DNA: TGTGCCAGCAGTTCAACCAAGGACAGCCTTGGGAGGGGCTACACCTTC
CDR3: CASSSTKDSLGRGYTF

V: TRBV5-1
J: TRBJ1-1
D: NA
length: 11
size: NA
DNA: TGCGCCAGCAGCTTGGGGACTGAAGCTTTCTTT
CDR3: CASSLGTEAFF

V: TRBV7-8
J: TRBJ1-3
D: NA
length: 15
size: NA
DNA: TGTGCCAGCAGATCGGGAAGAAATGCTGGAAACACCATATATTTT
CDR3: CASRSGRNAGNTIYF

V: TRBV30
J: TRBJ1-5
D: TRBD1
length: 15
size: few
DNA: TGTGCCTGGAGTGGTGGACAGGGTAGCAATCAGCCCCAGCATTTT
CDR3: CAWSGGQGSNQPQHF

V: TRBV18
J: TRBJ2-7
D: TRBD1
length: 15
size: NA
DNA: TGTGCCAGCTCGCCTCGGGGACAGGGAGGAGGGGAGCAGTACTTC
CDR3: CASSPRGQGGGEQYF

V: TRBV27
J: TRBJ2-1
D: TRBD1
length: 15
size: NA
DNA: TGTGCCAGCAGTGCCGGGACAGGGGGCTACAATGAGCAGTTCTTC
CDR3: CASSAGTGGYNEQFF

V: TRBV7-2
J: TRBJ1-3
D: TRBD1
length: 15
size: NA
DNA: TGTGCCAGCAGCTGGACAGGGGGCGGTGGAAACACCATATATTTT
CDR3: CASSWTGGGGNTIYF

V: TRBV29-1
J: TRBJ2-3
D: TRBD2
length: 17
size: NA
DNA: TGCAGCGTTGAAGATCGAAGACTAGCGGGGGGGAAAGATACGCAGTATTTT
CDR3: CSVEDRRLAGGKDTQYF

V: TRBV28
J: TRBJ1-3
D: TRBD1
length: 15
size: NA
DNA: TGTGCCAGCAGTAGGACAGGATTGTGGGGAAACACCATATATTTT
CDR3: CASSRTGLWGNTIYF

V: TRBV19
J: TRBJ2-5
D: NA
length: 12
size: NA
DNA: TGTGCCAGTAGTATAGTCCAAGAGACCCAGTACTTC
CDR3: CASSIVQETQYF

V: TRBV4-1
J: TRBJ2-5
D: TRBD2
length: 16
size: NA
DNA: TGCGCCAGCAGCCAAACCCGAGCGGGAGGGCAAGAGACCCAGTACTTC
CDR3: CASSQTRAGGQETQYF

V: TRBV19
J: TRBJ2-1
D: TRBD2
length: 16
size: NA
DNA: TGTGCCAGTAGTTCGCGGACTAGCGGGAGTTCCTATGAGCAGTTCTTC
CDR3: CASSSRTSGSSYEQFF

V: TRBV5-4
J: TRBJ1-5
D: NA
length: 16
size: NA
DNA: TGTGCCAGCAGCTCCCACGCAATTCGGCGCAATCAGCCCCAGCATTTT
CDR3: CASSSHAIRRNQPQHF

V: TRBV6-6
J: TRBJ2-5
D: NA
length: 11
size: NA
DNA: TGTGCCAGCAGTTCACGGGAGACCCAGTACTTC
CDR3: CASSSRETQYF

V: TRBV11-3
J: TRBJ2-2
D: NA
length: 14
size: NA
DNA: TGTGCCAGCAGCTTAGGCCTTAACACCGGGGAGCTGTTTTTT
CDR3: CASSLGLNTGELFF

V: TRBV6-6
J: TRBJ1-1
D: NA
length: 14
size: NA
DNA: TGTGCCAGCAGTTATGGGGTCCTAGGTACTGAAGCTTTCTTT
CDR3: CASSYGVLGTEAFF

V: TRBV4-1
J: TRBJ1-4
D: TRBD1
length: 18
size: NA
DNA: TGCGCCAGCAGGCTTTTCTGGACAGGGGGTAGGAGGGCTGAGAGACTGTTTTTT
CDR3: CASRLFWTGGRRAERLFF

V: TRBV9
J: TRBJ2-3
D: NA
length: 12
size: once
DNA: TGTGCCAGCAGTAAAGTTCAAGATACGCAGTATTTT
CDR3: CASSKVQDTQYF